One T cell receptor (beta chain) is described in this entry. Its antigen is undetermined. The data were obtained in a study of cytomegalovirus exposure and HLA in healthy donors. The V gene end was trimmed by 4 bases and the J gene end by 0 bases; junction bases not matched to a gene: 3. The CDR3 sequence is 17 residues long. The germline V gene encodes CDR1 LNHDA and CDR2 SQIVND (reference sequence). Amplification used 60 Vbeta primers and 13 Jbeta primers. Original analysis: In a later analysis, some 11 million of approximately 81 million unique beta chains occurred in at least two donors. Here immunoSEQ multiplex PCR was the method, and the copy in TCRdb shows in-frame clones only, minus some. The V and J calls and clone size were taken over from that table, and D and trimming were inferred from the DNA. The table lists 140,000 to 150,000 clones, about 70% of them singletons. Study results and limitations: Relative to equally common others, HLA-associated TCR beta chains showed greater clonal expansion in a later analysis. Immune exposure information available was restricted to CMV serostatus. The HLA-A and HLA-B alleles of most subjects were reportedly predicted accurately from TCR beta sequences.

The sample was PBMCs. The gene calls are TRBV19 and TRBJ2-6; 10 bases map to TRBD1. The source is a woman between 40 and 55 years old in good health and CMV-seronegative. The CDR3 spells CASSKTGGTSGANVLTF. The CDR3 DNA follows: TGTGCCAGTAGTAAGACAGGGGGCACCTCTGGGGCCAACGTCCTGACTTTC. Full variable domain (outside the CDR3, taken from reference TRBV19 and TRBJ2-6): DGGITQSPKYLFRKEGQNVTLSCEQNLNHDAMYWYRQDPGQGLRLIYYSQIVNDFQKGDIAEGYSVSREKKESFPLTVTSAQKNPTAFYLCASSKTGGTSGANVLTFGAGSRLTVL.